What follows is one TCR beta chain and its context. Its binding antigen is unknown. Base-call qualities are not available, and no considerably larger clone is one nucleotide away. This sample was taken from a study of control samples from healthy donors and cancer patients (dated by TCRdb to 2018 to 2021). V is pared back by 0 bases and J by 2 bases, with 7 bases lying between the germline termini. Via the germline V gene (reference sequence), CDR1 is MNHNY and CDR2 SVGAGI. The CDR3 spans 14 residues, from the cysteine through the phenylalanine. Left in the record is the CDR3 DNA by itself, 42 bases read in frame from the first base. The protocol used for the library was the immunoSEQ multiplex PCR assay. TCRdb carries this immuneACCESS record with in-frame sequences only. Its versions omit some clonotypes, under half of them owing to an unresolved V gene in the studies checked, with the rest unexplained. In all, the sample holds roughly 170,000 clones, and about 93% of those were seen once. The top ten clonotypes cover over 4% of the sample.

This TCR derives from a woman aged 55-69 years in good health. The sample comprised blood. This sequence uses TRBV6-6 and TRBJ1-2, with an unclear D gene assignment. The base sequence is TGTGCCAGCAGTTACTCGGCAGCCAACTATGGCTACACCTTC. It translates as CASSYSAANYGYTF.